The clone carrying this TCR beta chain was seen only once. Its matching antigen is unknown. The CDR3 consists of 15 residues. V lost 3 bases and J lost 6, with 17 bases in between. CDR1 and CDR2 (germline): SGDLS, YYNGEE. The data are from a study of Ad26.COV2.S vaccination and SARS-CoV-2 variants. Whole-study results and caveats: In vaccinated individuals, spike-specific CD8+ and CD4+ T cell responses reportedly displayed substantial breadth.

Profiling relied on immunoSEQ multiplex PCR, and the TCRdb table lists in-frame clones only, not all of them. The sample records around 300,000 clones, 86% being singletons. As to treatment: over 15 received Ad26.COV2.S at low or high dose, single or two shots; roughly 5 received placebo; per-sample allocation not given. It was on day 63 after the first vaccine or placebo injection that samples were taken. The material was peripheral blood, obtained in a trial of Ad26.COV2.S vaccine versus placebo. This sequence originates from a person between 18 and 65 years old who received the Ad26.COV2.S COVID-19 vaccine or a placebo. The genes are TRBV9 and TRBJ2-3; D not certain. Here the CDR3 reads CASSAGDRQGDTQYF. For the CDR3, the DNA is TGTGCCAGCAGCGCCGGAGACCGGCAAGGTGATACGCAGTATTTT.